This T cell receptor (beta chain) was obtained from a study of shared clonotypes between healthy human individuals. Study-wide results and caveats: Represented diversity (both genetic and exposure-history) was limited by the small number of donors.

Only in-frame clones appear in the TCRdb table, and some are missing; sequencing was by immunoSEQ multiplex PCR. The table records some 1 million clones, approximately 68% of them present only once. In regard to this clone: As yet, its antigen is unknown.

This CDR3 comprises 13 residues. Germline V gene lookup returns CDR1 MNHEY and CDR2 SVGAGI. After removal of 6 bases from V and 7 bases from J, the junction contained 2 bases not matched to a gene. Specimen: memory CD4+ T cells sorted from blood. Subset of the sample: CD45RA-negative fraction. The rearrangement links TRBV6-5 to TRBJ1-6, with 8 positions matching TRBD1. This sequence was found in a man in his late teens or twenties in good health. This chain's CDR3 is CASRDRVNSPLHF. DNA of the CDR3: TGTGCCAGCAGGGACAGGGTCAATTCACCCCTCCACTTT.